These 7 T cell receptor beta chains were sequenced from one sample in a study of T cells in Graves' hyperthyroidism and ophthalmopathy. RNA transcripts yielded amplified TCR beta CDR3 regions. The TCR CDR3 first-round RT-PCR relied on the HTBI primer set. TCRdb independently ran MiXCR on the multiplex PCR reads; one entry per CDR3 protein. This table holds 500,000 to 650,000 distinct CDR3 sequences, around 15% found once. Sequencing used blood. The source of these receptors is a middle-aged woman with Graves' hyperthyroidism.

The rearrangement links TRBV11-3 to TRBJ2-3, with unresolved D. V was clipped by 5 bases and J by 3 bases, with 12 bases between them. This CDR3 spans 14 amino acids. Germline V gene sequence: CDR1 SGHNT, CDR2 YENEEA. The CDR3 spells CASSRREETDTQYF. The CDR3 region has the DNA TGTGCCAGCAGCCGTCGAGAGGAGACAGATACGCAGTATTTT.

The table lists this clonotype with many counts. The rearrangement joins TRBV20-1 to TRBJ2-2, with D perhaps matching TRBD2 (5 bases). The V end lost 1 base, the J end lost 6 bases, and 18 bases lay between the germline ends. The CDR3 runs 16 residues. The germline gives CDR1 DFQATT, CDR2 SNEGSKA (reference sequence). This CDR3 is CSARGTEFPGSGELFF. CDR3 nucleotide sequence: TGCAGTGCTAGAGGTACCGAGTTTCCGGGGTCCGGGGAGCTGTTTTTT.

In its sample, this clonotype was seen a few times. The rearrangement links TRBV6-1 to TRBJ2-3; D is unclear. This CDR3 has 13 residues. Per the germline V gene, CDR1 is MNHNS and CDR2 is SASEGT. Trimming shortened V by 4 bases and J by 5 bases, and 10 bases separated the two germline ends. CDR3 sequence reads: CASSALRKDTQYF. CDR3 nucleotides: TGTGCCAGCAGTGCCCTAAGGAAAGATACGCAGTATTTT.

The table lists this clonotype with many counts. The chain joins TRBV28 to TRBJ2-3; D gene uncertain. This CDR3 is 15 amino acids long. The V gene's germline CDR1 is MDHEN and CDR2 SYDVKM. Trimming removed 3 bases from V and 0 bases from J, with 10 bases in between. The CDR3 DNA sequence: TGTGCCAGCAGTTTTCGGTTCGAAAGCACAGATACGCAGTATTTT. Residues: CASSFRFESTDTQYF.

J is TRBJ2-7 and V is TRBV19, with D uncertain. The CDR3 consists of 14 residues. The germline V gene has CDR1 LNHDA and CDR2 SQIVND (reference sequence). Trimming pared 4 bases from V and 2 bases from J, leaving 12 bases between. The chain's CDR3 is CASSTTPSTYEQYF. Written as DNA, the CDR3 is TGTGCCAGTAGTACGACTCCCTCGACCTACGAGCAGTACTTC.

This clonotype was seen more than once but under ten times. The chain joins TRBV5-1 to TRBJ2-7; TRBD1 matches 8 bases. Per the germline V gene, CDR1 is SGHRS and CDR2 is YFSETQ. After removal of 0 bases from V and 3 bases from J, the junction contained 5 bases not matched to a gene. This CDR3 spans 15 amino acids. The CDR3 DNA follows: TGCGCCAGCAGCTTGGGGGAAACAGGGGGCTACGAGCAGTACTTC. Protein sequence: CASSLGETGGYEQYF.

The rearrangement links TRBV9 to TRBJ2-5; 7 bases align to TRBD2. Germline values: CDR1 SGDLS, CDR2 YYNGEE. The length of the CDR3 is 16 residues. With 3 bases clipped from V and 2 bases from J, the junction kept 10 bases outside the gene matches. CDR3 amino acids: CASSARPGTKQETQYF. The CDR3 DNA is TGTGCCAGCAGCGCGAGACCTGGGACTAAACAAGAGACCCAGTACTTC.